The clone carrying this T cell receptor (beta chain) was seen many times. Its antigen is currently unknown. Patients were excluded because of uncontrolled infection, other autoimmune disease, pregnancy or lactation. PBMCs were obtained from over 8.5 ml fresh peripheral blood. The sample originates from a study of T cells in Graves' hyperthyroidism and ophthalmopathy. Study-level information: Once the initial diagnosis was made, peripheral blood was obtained before any treatment. Study-level findings and limits: Blood also held most thyroid clonotypes expanded beyond 0.001.

The CDR3 runs to 17 residues. Germline V gene data show CDR1 as WNHNN and CDR2 as SYGVQD (reference sequence). V was cut by 6 bases and J by 0 bases, with 18 bases left in between. TCR beta CDR3 sequences were amplified from RNA transcripts. First-round RT-PCR with HTBI primers amplified the TCR CDR3 region. TCRdb fed the multiplex PCR reads into MiXCR, producing one record per CDR3 protein. The table has some 510,000 distinct CDR3 sequences, around 21% seen once. The source material was blood. The V call is TRBV10-1, the J call TRBJ1-3; TRBD1 is a possible D gene (6 bases). The clonotype was recovered from a man aged 18 to 30 with Graves' hyperthyroidism. The CDR3: CASRDIDRFYSGNTIYF. The CDR3 coding sequence is TGCGCCAGCAGGGATATCGACAGGTTTTACTCTGGAAACACCATATATTTT.